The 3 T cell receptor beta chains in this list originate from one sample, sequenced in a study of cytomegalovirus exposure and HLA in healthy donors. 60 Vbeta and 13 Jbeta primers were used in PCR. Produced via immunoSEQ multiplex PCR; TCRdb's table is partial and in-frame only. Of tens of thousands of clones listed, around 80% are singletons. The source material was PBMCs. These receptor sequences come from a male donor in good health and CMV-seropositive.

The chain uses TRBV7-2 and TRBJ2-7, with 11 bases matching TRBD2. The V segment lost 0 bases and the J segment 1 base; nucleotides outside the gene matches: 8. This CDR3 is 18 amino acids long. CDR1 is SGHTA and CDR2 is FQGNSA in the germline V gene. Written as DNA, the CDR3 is TGTGCCAGCAGCTTAGCGCGCAGACTAGCGGGACCGTCCTACGAGCAGTACTTC. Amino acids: CASSLARRLAGPSYEQYF.

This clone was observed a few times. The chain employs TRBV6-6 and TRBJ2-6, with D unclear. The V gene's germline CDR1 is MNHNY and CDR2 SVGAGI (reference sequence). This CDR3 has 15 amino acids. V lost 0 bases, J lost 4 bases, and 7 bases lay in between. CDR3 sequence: CASSYSASGANVLTF. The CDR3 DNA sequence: TGTGCCAGCAGTTACTCGGCATCCGGGGCCAACGTCCTGACTTTC.

The CDR3, as DNA: TGTGCCACCAGCCTAATGGTGACAGATACGCAGTATTTT. It yields the protein CATSLMVTDTQYF. The chain links TRBV15 to TRBJ2-3; D not resolved. V lost 5 bases and J 3 bases, leaving 9 bases between the germline ends. The CDR3 sequence is 13 residues long. Germline CDR1 LNHNV, CDR2 YYDKDF (reference sequence).